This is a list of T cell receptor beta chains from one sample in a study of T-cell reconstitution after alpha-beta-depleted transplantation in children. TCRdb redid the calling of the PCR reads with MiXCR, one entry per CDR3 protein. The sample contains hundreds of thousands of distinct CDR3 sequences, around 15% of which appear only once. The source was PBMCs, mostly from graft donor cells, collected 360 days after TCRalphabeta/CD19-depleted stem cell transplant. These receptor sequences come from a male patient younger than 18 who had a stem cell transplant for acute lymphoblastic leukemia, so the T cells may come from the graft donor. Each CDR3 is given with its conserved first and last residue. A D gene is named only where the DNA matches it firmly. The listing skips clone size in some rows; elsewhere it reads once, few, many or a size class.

CDR3 DNA: TGTGCCAGCAGTTTAGTTCTCCTAGCGGGAGATGCCAAAAACATTCAGTACTTC
CDR3 protein: CASSLVLLAGDAKNIQYF
J gene: TRBJ2-4
clone size: NA
V gene: TRBV2
D gene: TRBD2

CDR3 DNA: TGCGCCAGCAGATCTATAGCGGGAGGACAGGGTGAGCAGTTCTTC
CDR3 protein: CASRSIAGGQGEQFF
J gene: TRBJ2-1
clone size: NA
V gene: TRBV5-1
D gene: TRBD2

CDR3 DNA: TGCAGTGCTCCAGGACTAGCGGGAAAAGAGACCCAGTACTTC
CDR3 protein: CSAPGLAGKETQYF
J gene: TRBJ2-5
clone size: NA
V gene: TRBV20-1
D gene: TRBD2

CDR3 DNA: TGCAGTGCTAGGGGGTGGAGAACGCAGGGTGAGCAGTTCTTC
CDR3 protein: CSARGWRTQGEQFF
J gene: TRBJ2-1
clone size: few
V gene: TRBV20-1
D gene: NA

CDR3 DNA: TGCGCCAGCAGCTTGGGGCCCATTTTGAGCGAGCAGTACTTC
CDR3 protein: CASSLGPILSEQYF
J gene: TRBJ2-7
clone size: NA
V gene: TRBV5-1
D gene: NA

CDR3 DNA: TGCGCCAGCAGCTTGGACGGGGATCCCTCCTACAATGAGCAGTTCTTC
CDR3 protein: CASSLDGDPSYNEQFF
J gene: TRBJ2-1
clone size: many
V gene: TRBV5-1
D gene: NA

CDR3 DNA: TGCAGCGCCCGGGACACGAAGACCCAGTACTTC
CDR3 protein: CSARDTKTQYF
J gene: TRBJ2-5
clone size: few
V gene: TRBV29-1
D gene: NA

CDR3 DNA: TGCGCCAGCGGTTCGGGGTCGGACACCGGGGAGCTGTTTTTT
CDR3 protein: CASGSGSDTGELFF
J gene: TRBJ2-2
clone size: few
V gene: TRBV5-1
D gene: NA

CDR3 DNA: TGTGCCACCAGTGACCTAAGACTAGAAGGCACAGATACGCAGTATTTT
CDR3 protein: CATSDLRLEGTDTQYF
J gene: TRBJ2-3
clone size: many
V gene: TRBV24-1
D gene: NA

CDR3 DNA: TGCGCCAGCCGCCTGGGGGAGCGGGAGGGCTACGAGCAGTACTTC
CDR3 protein: CASRLGEREGYEQYF
J gene: TRBJ2-7
clone size: many
V gene: TRBV4-1
D gene: TRBD2

CDR3 DNA: TGTGCCAGCAGTTTAGGGCCGGGAGTCCGAGATTCCCCCAATGAGCAGTTCTTC
CDR3 protein: CASSLGPGVRDSPNEQFF
J gene: TRBJ2-1
clone size: few
V gene: TRBV12-3/TRBV12-4
D gene: NA

CDR3 DNA: TGCGCCAGCAGCGCCTTAGCCAAAAACATTCAGTACTTC
CDR3 protein: CASSALAKNIQYF
J gene: TRBJ2-4
clone size: few
V gene: TRBV4-1
D gene: NA

CDR3 DNA: TGTGCCAGTAGTATAGGTTCCAGTTACTCCAATCAGCCCCAGCATTTT
CDR3 protein: CASSIGSSYSNQPQHF
J gene: TRBJ1-5
clone size: few
V gene: TRBV19
D gene: NA

CDR3 DNA: TGTGCCAGCAGCTTAATGGCGGGAGGGCCCAATGAGCAGTTCTTC
CDR3 protein: CASSLMAGGPNEQFF
J gene: TRBJ2-1
clone size: few
V gene: TRBV7-2
D gene: TRBD2

CDR3 DNA: TGTGCCAGCAGCTTCGCCAGGGGGGGAGAGACCCAGTACTTC
CDR3 protein: CASSFARGGETQYF
J gene: TRBJ2-5
clone size: NA
V gene: TRBV7-9
D gene: NA

CDR3 DNA: TGTGCCAGCAGCCAAAGCGGCCCGGCCTACAATGAGCAGTTCTTC
CDR3 protein: CASSQSGPAYNEQFF
J gene: TRBJ2-1
clone size: few
V gene: TRBV7-9
D gene: NA

CDR3 DNA: TGTGCCAGCAGTCTTAAGGGCAGGCCGCAGTTCTTC
CDR3 protein: CASSLKGRPQFF
J gene: TRBJ2-1
clone size: few
V gene: TRBV12-3/TRBV12-4
D gene: NA

CDR3 DNA: TGTGCCAGCAGCTTAGCTTCGGACGGAGCAGATACGCAGTATTTT
CDR3 protein: CASSLASDGADTQYF
J gene: TRBJ2-3
clone size: many
V gene: TRBV7-6
D gene: NA

CDR3 DNA: TGTGCCAGCAGTGACGGGACGTGGGACTCCTACGAGCAGTACTTC
CDR3 protein: CASSDGTWDSYEQYF
J gene: TRBJ2-7
clone size: few
V gene: TRBV2
D gene: NA

CDR3 DNA: TGCAGCGTTGCTGGTTGGGCGGGCAGGGCGCGTGAAAAACTGTTTTTT
CDR3 protein: CSVAGWAGRAREKLFF
J gene: TRBJ1-4
clone size: NA
V gene: TRBV29-1
D gene: NA

CDR3 DNA: TGTGCCAGCAGCGTAGGTGAACTGCTCTCCTACGAGCAGTACTTC
CDR3 protein: CASSVGELLSYEQYF
J gene: TRBJ2-7
clone size: few
V gene: TRBV9
D gene: NA

CDR3 DNA: TGTGCCAGCATCGCCTTCCCCGGGACAGGACTATACGAGCAGTACTTC
CDR3 protein: CASIAFPGTGLYEQYF
J gene: TRBJ2-7
clone size: NA
V gene: TRBV7-3
D gene: TRBD1

CDR3 DNA: TGCAGTGCTACCAGATTACAGGGGGGAAGGGGGGGAGGGTTCTTC
CDR3 protein: CSATRLQGGRGGGFF
J gene: TRBJ2-1
clone size: NA
V gene: TRBV20-1
D gene: NA

CDR3 DNA: TGTGCCACCAGTGATTTAAGAGATACGCAGTATTTT
CDR3 protein: CATSDLRDTQYF
J gene: TRBJ2-3
clone size: NA
V gene: TRBV24-1
D gene: NA

CDR3 DNA: TGTGCCAGCAGCCAAGGCAGGGGGCTCAGCGGACGGTCCTACGAGCAGTACTTC
CDR3 protein: CASSQGRGLSGRSYEQYF
J gene: TRBJ2-7
clone size: NA
V gene: TRBV3-1
D gene: TRBD1

CDR3 DNA: TGTGCCAGCAGCGTGACAGTTGAAGGCGAGCAGTACTTC
CDR3 protein: CASSVTVEGEQYF
J gene: TRBJ2-7
clone size: few
V gene: TRBV9
D gene: NA

CDR3 DNA: TGCGCCAGCAGCTCTAGACAGGGGGGGGTAGCGGCTTTCTTT
CDR3 protein: CASSSRQGGVAAFF
J gene: TRBJ1-1
clone size: few
V gene: TRBV5-1
D gene: TRBD1

CDR3 DNA: TGTGCCAGCAGCCCTGGAATAGCGGGGAACCAAGAGACCCAGTACTTC
CDR3 protein: CASSPGIAGNQETQYF
J gene: TRBJ2-5
clone size: NA
V gene: TRBV3-1
D gene: TRBD2

CDR3 DNA: TGCAGTGCTAGATACGGCAGGGATCAGCCCCAGCATTTT
CDR3 protein: CSARYGRDQPQHF
J gene: TRBJ1-5
clone size: NA
V gene: TRBV20-1
D gene: NA

CDR3 DNA: TGCAGCGTTGACGCCACCGGCGGCCGAGACTATGGCTACACCTTC
CDR3 protein: CSVDATGGRDYGYTF
J gene: TRBJ1-2
clone size: few
V gene: TRBV29-1
D gene: NA

CDR3 DNA: TGTGCCAGCAAGTCCCGGACTAGTCTTGGGGCAAGGACCCAGTACTTC
CDR3 protein: CASKSRTSLGARTQYF
J gene: TRBJ2-5
clone size: NA
V gene: TRBV27
D gene: TRBD2

CDR3 DNA: TGTGCCAGTAGTGGGTCCATTGCCAAAGATACGCAGTATTTT
CDR3 protein: CASSGSIAKDTQYF
J gene: TRBJ2-3
clone size: NA
V gene: TRBV19
D gene: NA

CDR3 DNA: TGTGCCAGCAGTCCTCTTCAGGCCAACACTGAAGCTTTCTTT
CDR3 protein: CASSPLQANTEAFF
J gene: TRBJ1-1
clone size: NA
V gene: TRBV12-3/TRBV12-4
D gene: NA

CDR3 DNA: TGTGCCAGCAGCTTAGACAGGGGGCTCACTGAAGCTTTCTTT
CDR3 protein: CASSLDRGLTEAFF
J gene: TRBJ1-1
clone size: few
V gene: TRBV7-8
D gene: TRBD1

CDR3 DNA: TGCGCCAGCAGCCTTGAAGTGGTTGGCCTGAATGAAAAACTGTTTTTT
CDR3 protein: CASSLEVVGLNEKLFF
J gene: TRBJ1-4
clone size: NA
V gene: TRBV5-1
D gene: NA

CDR3 DNA: TGTGCCAGCAGCATCGATAGCGGGAGGGCCTACGAGCAGTACTTC
CDR3 protein: CASSIDSGRAYEQYF
J gene: TRBJ2-7
clone size: NA
V gene: TRBV7-3
D gene: TRBD2

CDR3 DNA: TGTGCCAGCAGCACCGGGCTAATGGCTTACGAGCAGTACTTC
CDR3 protein: CASSTGLMAYEQYF
J gene: TRBJ2-7
clone size: NA
V gene: TRBV5-6
D gene: NA

CDR3 DNA: TGTGCCAGCAGTGGCGGGACAGGGAACACCGGGGAGCTGTTTTTT
CDR3 protein: CASSGGTGNTGELFF
J gene: TRBJ2-2
clone size: few
V gene: TRBV6-1
D gene: TRBD1